Following are 7 T cell receptor beta chains from one sample sequenced in a study of low-dose radiotherapy and immunotherapy resistance in tumors. cDNA synthesis used a TRAV/TRBV-specific primer set for both chains. TCR amplification used around 20 PCR cycles, a constant-region primer and a V-primer adapter. Each CDR3 protein gets one entry after TCRdb re-called the reads with MiXCR. The table includes about 82,000 distinct CDR3 sequences, 15% to 20% detected once. The time point: before trial treatment. Material: PBMCs, obtained before treatment. The receptors were gathered from a male donor with prostate cancer.

Comment on this clonotype: This may stem from a read error, because a much larger clone lies one nucleotide away. The chain employs TRBV6-2 or TRBV6-3 and TRBJ2-7, with D possibly called TRBD1 or TRBD2 (5 bases each). V was pared by 1 base and J by 7 bases, with 17 bases between. In germline, CDR1 is MNHEY, CDR2 SVGEGT. This CDR3 spans 15 amino acids. This CDR3 is CASSYFQGDYNEQYF. The CDR3 region has the DNA TGTGCCAGCAGTTACTTTCAGGGTGACTACAATGAGCAGTACTTC.

Ten or more counts support this clonotype. For the CDR3, the DNA is TGTGCCAGCAGTTACGTCAGTCTGGCCCGCTACGAGCAGTACTTC. Its protein is CASSYVSLARYEQYF. V gene TRBV6-2 or TRBV6-3 combines with J gene TRBJ2-7; D unresolved. The CDR3 is 15 residues long. V dropped 2 bases and J dropped 3 bases, with 14 bases sitting between them. Germline CDR1 and CDR2: MNHEY and SVGEGT.

This chain connects TRBV28 to TRBJ1-3; D possibly corresponds to TRBD1 (6 bases). The CDR3 runs 15 residues. In germline, CDR1 is MDHEN, CDR2 SYDVKM. Deletions cut 2 bases from V and 2 bases from J, with 10 bases between. The CDR3 DNA reads TGTGCCAGCAGTTTAATTGCAGGGGCTGGAAACACCATATATTTT. It translates to CASSLIAGAGNTIYF.

This clonotype was seen ten or more times. This chain links TRBV27 with TRBJ2-2, with 9 bases identical to TRBD2. The CDR3 runs 16 residues. J gave up 2 bases and V 4 bases, and 5 bases lay outside the gene matches. Germline assignment: CDR1 MNHEY and CDR2 SMNVEV (reference sequence). DNA of the CDR3: TGTGCCAGCAGTTCCAAGCGGGAGGCAAACACCGGGGAGCTGTTTTTT. Protein sequence: CASSSKREANTGELFF.

This clonotype was counted ten times or more. The rearrangement uses TRBV20-1 and TRBJ2-3; TRBD2 matches 9 bases. The CDR3 covers 16 residues. CDR1 and CDR2 from the germline V gene are DFQATT and SNEGSKA (reference sequence). Trimming at V came to 4 bases and at J to 1 base, leaving 9 bases not matched to a gene. The CDR3 DNA reads TGCAGTGCTAAGGGGGCCCAGCGGGGGGGCACAGATACGCAGTATTTT. Residues: CSAKGAQRGGTDTQYF.

In this sample, this clonotype turned up many times. The CDR3 DNA follows: TGTGCCAGCAGCGCAGGACAGAGCTCCTACAATGAGCAGTTCTTC. It codes for CASSAGQSSYNEQFF. This chain uses TRBV9 with TRBJ2-1; perhaps TRBD1 as D (6 bases). V was pared by 3 bases and J by 0 bases, with 10 bases between. Germline V gene data show CDR1 as SGDLS and CDR2 as YYNGEE. The CDR3 has 15 amino acids.

The gene calls are TRBV9 and TRBJ1-1; tentatively, D is TRBD1 (6 bases). CDR3 length equals 14 residues. CDR1 SGDLS and CDR2 YYNGEE come from the germline V gene. Trimming took 0 bases from V and 5 from J, leaving 11 bases between them. Written as DNA, the CDR3 is TGTGCCAGCAGCGTAGGGAGGGGGAGGACTGAAGCTTTCTTT. Translating it yields CASSVGRGRTEAFF.